The 18 T cell receptor beta chains in this list originate from one sample, sequenced in a study of cytomegalovirus exposure and HLA in healthy donors (dated 2017 in TCRdb). The library was produced with the immunoSEQ multiplex PCR assay. For the multiplex PCR, a mixture combining 60 forward primers for TCR Vbeta segments and 13 reverse primers for TCR Jbeta segments was used. Entries here come from immuneACCESS through TCRdb and include only in-frame sequences with V and J called. Some clones fail to appear in such tables; in the studies checked, an unresolved V gene covers under half of the shortfall, and the cause of the remainder is unknown. The sample yields around 150,000 clones; approximately 80% were counted once. Jointly, the top ten make up 9.5% to 10% of the sample. The sample taken for sequencing was PBMCs. The receptors originated from a man in his late teens or twenties in good health and CMV-seropositive.

The chain carries TRBV2 and TRBJ1-1; perhaps TRBD1 as D (6 bases). Germline V gives CDR1 SNHLY, CDR2 FYNNEI. The CDR3 consists of 13 residues. V was shortened by 8 bases and J by 5 bases, with 15 bases between the two germline ends. CDR3 in amino acids: CASQQGRETEAFF. CDR3 in DNA: TGTGCCAGCCAACAGGGCCGGGAAACTGAAGCTTTCTTT. Drawing the rest from reference TRBV2 and TRBJ1-1, the complete variable domain is EPEVTQTPSHQVTQMGQEVILRCVPISNHLYFYWYRQILGQKVEFLVSFYNNEISEKSEIFDDQFSVERPDGSNFTLKIRSTKLEDSAMYFCASQQGRETEAFFGQGTRLTVV.

This clone appeared once. This rearrangement joins TRBV29-1 to TRBJ1-5; TRBD1 might be the D (6 bases). Trimming removed 6 bases at V and 2 bases at J, with 11 bases between. CDR1 and CDR2 from the germline V gene are SQVTM and ANQGSEA. The CDR3 loop spans 13 amino acids. CDR3 in DNA: TGCAGCGTCGGGGAGGGGGGCAATCAGCCCCAGCATTTT. The encoded protein is CSVGEGGNQPQHF.

This clone was recorded a few times. The chain has TRBV2 and TRBJ2-1; 9 bases are a match to TRBD1. This CDR3 region has 11 residues. Germline CDR1 and CDR2: SNHLY and FYNNEI. Trimming cost V 7 bases and J 15 bases; bases outside gene matches: 7. CDR3: CASKGGDRAFF. The CDR3 DNA follows: TGTGCCAGCAAGGGGGGGGACAGGGCGTTCTTC.

This clone showed up just once. DNA for the CDR3: TGTGCCAGCAGCAAGGACAGGGGGGTGAATGGCTACACCTTC. Translated, it gives CASSKDRGVNGYTF. The chain has TRBV6-1 and TRBJ1-2, with 10 bases that match TRBD1. Germline values: CDR1 MNHNS, CDR2 SASEGT. This CDR3 is 14 amino acids long. With 6 bases clipped from V and 6 bases from J, the junction kept 7 bases outside the gene matches.

The J gene is TRBJ2-7, the V gene TRBV11-2; 8 bases are a match to TRBD2. V lost 5 bases and J lost 0; bases outside the gene matches: 6. The V gene's germline CDR1 is SGHAT and CDR2 FQNNGV. The CDR3 runs 15 residues. CDR3: CASSLQRGTSYEQYF. CDR3 sequence (DNA): TGTGCCAGCAGCCTCCAGCGGGGGACCTCCTACGAGCAGTACTTC.

This chain uses TRBV7-3 with TRBJ2-1; 15 bases are shared with TRBD2. The V and J ends lost 5 bases and 4 bases, in that order; junction bases with no gene match: 3. The CDR3 extends over 16 amino acids. Per the germline V gene, CDR1 is SGHTA and CDR2 is FQGTGA. Here the CDR3 reads CASSGTSGGNYNEQFF. The CDR3 DNA reads as TGTGCCAGCAGCGGGACTAGCGGGGGGAATTACAATGAGCAGTTCTTC.

The CDR3 DNA sequence: TGTGCCAGCAGTTACTCATATCGTCACACTGAAGCTTTCTTT. Amino acids: CASSYSYRHTEAFF. The chain couples TRBV6-5 to TRBJ1-1; D remains unclear. V lost 0 bases, J lost 3 bases, and 8 bases lay in between. Germline loops: CDR1 MNHEY, CDR2 SVGAGI. The CDR3 spans 14 residues.

The rearrangement joins TRBV2 to TRBJ1-4; the D gene is possibly TRBD1 (5 bases). Per the germline V gene, CDR1 is SNHLY and CDR2 is FYNNEI. The CDR3 contains 14 residues. V lost 8 bases and J lost 12, with 22 bases in between. As DNA, the CDR3 is TGTGCCAGCCGATTCGGCCAGGGCTGGAGGGAACTGTTTTTT. This codes for CASRFGQGWRELFF.

The V gene is TRBV7-6, the J gene TRBJ2-1; TRBD2 matches at 9 bases. Looked up from germline, CDR1 is SGHVS and CDR2 is FNYEAQ. This CDR3 contains 12 residues. Trimming took 5 bases from V and 9 from J; bases not matched to a gene: 2. The CDR3 DNA reads TGTGCCAGCAGCCCAGCGGGGGGTGAGCAGTTCTTC. It translates to CASSPAGGEQFF. The full variable domain, in which reference TRBV7-6 and TRBJ2-1 provide the parts outside the CDR3, is GAGVSQSPRYKVTKRGQDVALRCDPISGHVSLYWYRQALGQGPEFLTYFNYEAQQDKSGLPNDRFSAERPEGSISTLTIQRTEQRDSAMYRCASSPAGGEQFFGPGTRLTVL.

Comment on this clone: This CDR3 is also generated by other DNA sequences in the sample. V gene TRBV5-4 combines with J gene TRBJ2-7, with 13 bases lining up with TRBD2. Germline CDR1 reads SGHNT; CDR2 reads YYREEE (reference sequence). Unmatched junction bases numbered 3, after V lost 4 bases and J lost 2 bases. The CDR3 loop spans 15 amino acids. The CDR3 DNA reads TGTGCCAGCAGCCTCGGACTAGCGGGGGCCTACGAGCAGTACTTC. Its protein is CASSLGLAGAYEQYF.

The chain joins TRBV7-9 to TRBJ2-3; the D is unclear. The V gene's germline CDR1 is SEHNR and CDR2 FQNEAQ (reference sequence). Trimming left V 3 bases short and J 5 bases short, with 9 bases between. The CDR3 covers 13 residues. CDR3 region: CASSFDFQDTQYF. CDR3 nucleotides: TGTGCCAGCAGCTTCGACTTCCAAGATACGCAGTATTTT.

A few counts support this clone. The genes are TRBV7-2 and TRBJ2-1; D ambiguous. The CDR3 covers 12 residues. Between the trimmed V and J ends, which lost 1 base and 9 bases, there was a span of 7 bases. The germline CDR1 and CDR2 sequences are SGHTA and FQGNSA. The CDR3 coding sequence is TGTGCCAGCAGCTTAGATGGTAGTGAGCAGTTCTTC. It translates to CASSLDGSEQFF.

The chain combines TRBV4-2 with TRBJ2-3; no reliable D call. Germline CDR1 reads LGHNA; CDR2 reads YNFKEQ. The CDR3 is made up of 14 amino acids. V was trimmed by 1 base and J by 2 bases, leaving 7 bases between them. The CDR3 loop reads CASSQGLYTDTQYF. Here the CDR3 DNA reads TGTGCCAGCAGCCAAGGACTTTACACAGATACGCAGTATTTT.

The chain recombines TRBV10-3 with TRBJ1-5; D gene ambiguous. Looked up from germline, CDR1 is ENHRY and CDR2 is SYGVKD. The germline V and J ends were trimmed by 4 bases and 5 bases, with 9 bases remaining between them. The CDR3 is made up of 13 amino acids. This chain's CDR3 is CAISGALDQPQHF. CDR3 bases: TGTGCCATCAGTGGGGCATTAGATCAGCCCCAGCATTTT.

This clone occurred a few times. J is TRBJ1-1 and V is TRBV7-9, with 8 nucleotides matching TRBD1. V lost 10 bases, J lost 5 bases, and 9 bases stayed unmatched. Germline V gene lookup returns CDR1 SEHNR and CDR2 FQNEAQ (reference sequence). CDR3 length equals 13 residues. The CDR3 DNA reads as TGTGCCATCACCCCAGGGGGCAAGACTGAAGCTTTCTTT. Amino acids: CAITPGGKTEAFF.

The rearrangement joins TRBV5-5 to TRBJ1-1; TRBD1 aligns across 8 bases. Germline loops: CDR1 SGHKS, CDR2 YYEKEE (reference sequence). V shed 4 bases, J shed 4 bases, and the junction held 12 bases outside the gene matches. The CDR3 totals 16 residues. The CDR3 loop reads CASSMRQGPVGTEAFF. The CDR3 DNA sequence: TGTGCCAGCAGCATGCGACAGGGGCCGGTCGGCACTGAAGCTTTCTTT.

The rearrangement joins TRBV7-9 to TRBJ1-5; D is ambiguous. Germline V lookup: CDR1 SEHNR, CDR2 FQNEAQ (reference sequence). Between the trimmed V and J ends, which lost 5 bases and 2 bases, there was a span of 7 bases. The CDR3 extends over 13 amino acids. The CDR3 region is CASSPGGNQPQHF. In DNA, the CDR3 is TGTGCCAGCAGCCCCGGGGGCAATCAGCCCCAGCATTTT.

This chain uses TRBV11-2 with TRBJ2-2, with 8 bases aligning to TRBD2. The germline CDR1 and CDR2 sequences are SGHAT and FQNNGV. V was pared by 6 bases and J by 5 bases, with 14 bases of the junction left unmatched. The CDR3 spans 17 residues. Here the CDR3 reads CASRAPAGGGGTGELFF. The CDR3 nucleotides are TGTGCCAGCAGGGCTCCCGCGGGGGGCGGGGGAACCGGGGAGCTGTTTTTT.